Below, one TCR beta chain is given with its context. Its antigen remains unidentified. The sample is drawn from a study of cytomegalovirus exposure and HLA in healthy donors. Trimming removed 2 bases at V and 5 bases at J, with 15 bases between. This CDR3 region has 15 residues. Germline V gene sequence: CDR1 ENHRY, CDR2 SYGVKD. This PCR relied on a set of 60 Vbeta primers and 13 Jbeta primers. The method was immunoSEQ multiplex PCR; TCRdb's version includes in-frame clones alone and lacks a portion of them. Among about 150,000 clones listed, roughly 80% were seen once. Study conclusions and caveats: In an earlier analysis, about 87% or about 30%: the productive usage of most TCR beta V segments. When a later analysis compared HLA-associated TCR beta chains with equally common others, the HLA-associated chains turned out to be more clonally expanded and to have lower generation probabilities. It was in a later analysis that TCR association rates were seen to vary by HLA locus, highest for DRB1 and lowest for HLA-C. Researchers left out some V segments, among them TRBV6-2 and TRBV6-3, as indistinguishable.

The chain joins TRBV10-3 to TRBJ1-2; TRBD1 is a possible D gene (6 bases). This TCR was recovered from a woman aged 40-49 years in good health and CMV-seronegative. The sample comprised PBMCs. CDR3 sequence (DNA): TGTGCCATCAGTGAGGCTGTGACAGGTGCATATGGCTACACCTTC. It codes for CAISEAVTGAYGYTF.